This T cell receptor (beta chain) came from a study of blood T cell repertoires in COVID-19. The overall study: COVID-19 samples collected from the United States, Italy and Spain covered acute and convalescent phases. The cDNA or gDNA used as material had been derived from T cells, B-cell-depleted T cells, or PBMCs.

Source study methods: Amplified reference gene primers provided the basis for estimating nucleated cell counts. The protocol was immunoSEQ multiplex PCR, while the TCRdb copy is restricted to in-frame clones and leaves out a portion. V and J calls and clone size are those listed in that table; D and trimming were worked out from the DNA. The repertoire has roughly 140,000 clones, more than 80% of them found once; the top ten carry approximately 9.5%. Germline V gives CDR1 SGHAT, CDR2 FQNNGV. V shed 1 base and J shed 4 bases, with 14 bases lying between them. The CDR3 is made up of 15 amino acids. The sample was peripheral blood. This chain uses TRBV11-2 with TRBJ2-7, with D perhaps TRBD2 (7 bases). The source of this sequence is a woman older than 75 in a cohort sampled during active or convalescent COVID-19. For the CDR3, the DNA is TGTGCCAGCAGCTTAGTCGTGGGGGGGCCTTACGAGCAGTACGTC. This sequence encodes CASSLVVGGPYEQYV.